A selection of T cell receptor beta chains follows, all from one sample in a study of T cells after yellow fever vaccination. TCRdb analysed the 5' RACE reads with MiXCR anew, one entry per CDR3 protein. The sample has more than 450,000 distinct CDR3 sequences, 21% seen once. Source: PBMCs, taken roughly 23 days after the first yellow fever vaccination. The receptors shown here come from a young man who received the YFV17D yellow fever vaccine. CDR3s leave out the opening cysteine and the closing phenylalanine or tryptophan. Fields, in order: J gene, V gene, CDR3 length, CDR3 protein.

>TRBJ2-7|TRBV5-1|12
ASAGQGGPYEQY
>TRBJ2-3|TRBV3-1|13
ASSLGITSTDTQY
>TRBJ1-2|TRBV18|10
ASSPRGDGYT
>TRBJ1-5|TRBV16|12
ASSQGSSNQPQH
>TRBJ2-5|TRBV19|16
ASSGPSTTGHLRETQY
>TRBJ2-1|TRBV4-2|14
ASSRISGGADNEQF
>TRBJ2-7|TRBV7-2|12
ASSFAGQGTTQY
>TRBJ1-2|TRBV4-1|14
ASSLPKRGRSYGYT
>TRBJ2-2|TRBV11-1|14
ASSLIPGHNTGELF
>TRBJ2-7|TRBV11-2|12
ASRRQGSLHEQY
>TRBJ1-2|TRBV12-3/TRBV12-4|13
ASSLGSGPNYGYT
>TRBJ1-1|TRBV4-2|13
ASSIPGTANTEAF
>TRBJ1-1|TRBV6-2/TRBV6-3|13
ASSYGWDRVTEAF
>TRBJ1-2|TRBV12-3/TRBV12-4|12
ATQGFDRVSGYT
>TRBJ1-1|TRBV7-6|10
ASSLLGSEAF
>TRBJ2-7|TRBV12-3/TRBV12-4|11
ASSFTSGGEQY
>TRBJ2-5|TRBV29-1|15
SVGGTSGNPNPETQY
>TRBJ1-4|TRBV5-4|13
ASSYWGATNEKLF
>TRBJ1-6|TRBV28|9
ASSLNQALH
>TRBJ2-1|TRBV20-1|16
SARDGLAGGRSYNEQF
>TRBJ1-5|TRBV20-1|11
SASPQNNQPQH
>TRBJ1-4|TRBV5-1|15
ASSPNPGQPRREKLF
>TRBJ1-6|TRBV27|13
ASSLGRETFSPLH
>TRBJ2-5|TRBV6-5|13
ASSYSTRGLGTQY
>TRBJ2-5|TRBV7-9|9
ASSLKGTQY
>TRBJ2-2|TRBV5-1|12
ASSEPGRTGELL
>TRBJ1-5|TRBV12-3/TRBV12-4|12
ASSPEGFFQPQH
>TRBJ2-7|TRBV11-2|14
ASSSSGGPSSYEQY
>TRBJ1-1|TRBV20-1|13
SAKGTGSSNTEAF
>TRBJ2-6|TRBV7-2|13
ASSLVGFGANVLT
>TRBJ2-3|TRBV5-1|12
ASSLGQVTDTQY
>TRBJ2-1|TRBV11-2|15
ASSLFLGTGGNNEQF
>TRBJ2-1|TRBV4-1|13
ASSQDYRPYNEQF
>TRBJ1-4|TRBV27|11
ASSLYFREKLF
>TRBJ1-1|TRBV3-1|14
ASSRNEQDRGGEAF
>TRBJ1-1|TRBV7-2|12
ASSLYNQVGTGF
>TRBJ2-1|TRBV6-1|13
ASRTASGFYNEQF
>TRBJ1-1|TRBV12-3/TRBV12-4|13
ASRIGTAMNTEAF
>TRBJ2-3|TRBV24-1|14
ATSDATGTKEDTQY
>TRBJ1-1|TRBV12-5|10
ASGFGETEAF
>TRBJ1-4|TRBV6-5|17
ASSYDDGGREGTNEKLF